This T cell receptor (beta chain) was profiled in a study of T cell repertoires in cytomegalovirus infection. Study context: Both a matching HLA type and CMV infection were indicated by public TCR beta signatures. Study conclusions and caveats: Summed frequency of shared TCR beta families picked out CMV carriers who also had the relevant HLA. Clonotypes of TCR beta that were HLA-C-restricted and CMV-specific dominated the ex vivo response.

TCRdb re-derived calls from the reads in MiXCR, one entry per CDR3 protein. The top ten hold 15% to 20% of the sample, which has 200,000 to 250,000 distinct CDR3 sequences, roughly 22% seen once. This clonotype has more than one count but fewer than ten. Antigen unknown. Looked up from germline, CDR1 is MNHEY and CDR2 is SVGEGT. The trim removed 6 bases at V and 1 base at J, leaving 9 bases unmatched. This CDR3 comprises 16 residues. What was sequenced was CD8+ T cells from PBMCs. The receptor was isolated from a human donor in good health (CMV status not recorded). Some clones in this sample may be carry-over from other donors' samples. The J gene is TRBJ2-5, the V gene TRBV6-2 or TRBV6-3, with 9 positions matching TRBD1. CDR3 amino acids: CASSLGGQGLQETQYF. The CDR3 DNA reads TGTGCCAGCAGCCTAGGGGGACAGGGACTCCAAGAGACCCAGTACTTC.